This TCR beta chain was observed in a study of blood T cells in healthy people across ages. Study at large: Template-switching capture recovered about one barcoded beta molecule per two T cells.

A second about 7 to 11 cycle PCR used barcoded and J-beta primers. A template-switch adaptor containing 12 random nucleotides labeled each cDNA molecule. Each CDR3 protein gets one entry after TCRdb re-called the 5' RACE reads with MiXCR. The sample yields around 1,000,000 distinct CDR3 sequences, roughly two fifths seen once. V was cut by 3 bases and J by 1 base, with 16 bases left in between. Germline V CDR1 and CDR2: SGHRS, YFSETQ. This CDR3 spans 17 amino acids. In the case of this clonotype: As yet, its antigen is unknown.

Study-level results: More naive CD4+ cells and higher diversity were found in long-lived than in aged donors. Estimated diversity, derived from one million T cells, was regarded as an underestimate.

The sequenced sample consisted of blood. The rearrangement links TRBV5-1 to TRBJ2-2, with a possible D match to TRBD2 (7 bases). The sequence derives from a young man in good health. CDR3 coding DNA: TGCGCCAGCAGCTCCATTGGGGGGGCGCTGAACACCGGGGAGCTGTTTTTT. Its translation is CASSSIGGALNTGELFF.